This record looks at one T cell receptor beta chain sequence and its context. Its recognized antigen is unknown. Qualities for individual bases were not recorded, and no much larger clone is one base off. Donors were healthy HIV-negative adults with no recently reported acute infections or vaccinations. Every donor was a Caucasian adult living in Nashville, Tennessee, USA. CD4+ T cells were enriched through magnetic negative selection, after which naive cells were positively selected on CD45RA and the remaining negative fraction served as the memory subset. Blood was obtained by leukapheresis, after which PBMCs were separated by Ficoll-Histopaque density gradient centrifugation and cryopreserved in liquid nitrogen vapor phase. Purity and quantity of every magnetically sorted T cell population were checked by analytical flow cytometry. Genomic DNA was isolated from every sorted fraction and measured by UV absorbance on a Nanodrop 2000c.

This sample was taken from a study of shared clonotypes between healthy human individuals (dated by TCRdb to 2018 to 2020). Looking at the study overall: A few men and two women, aged 18 to 49 years, made up the cohort. Each donor's leukapheresis produced roughly between roughly 0.94 and 9.5 billion PBMCs. To increase sequencing depth and limit assay-specific biases, TCR repertoire library preparation and sequencing were carried out by different laboratories using diverse techniques. For each donor, CD4 naive and CD4 memory were each given three plates, CD8 naive was given two plates, and CD8 memory was given one plate. To estimate repertoire size and how much clonotype sharing occurs between individuals, the study deeply sequenced the blood TCR repertoires of several healthy adults.

On the study overall, not on this receptor specifically: Pairwise subsampling indicated that sequencing depth was expected to affect the degree of clonotype sharing among donors. When four donors were compared, the shared fraction of clonotypes was 5% to 6.5% for naive CD4, roughly 3.4% for naive CD8, 2.3% for memory CD4, and roughly 0.43% for memory CD8. Because the study included only a small number of donors, the genetic and exposure-history diversity represented was limited. Clonotypes shared by all four sorted-subset donors showed higher generation probabilities than non-shared clonotypes. Even with the large sequencing depth, rarefaction of the sorted-subset datasets indicated that sequencing was incomplete. Sampling was restricted to blood, and TCR repertoires in tissue are likely to differ from TCR repertoires in blood. Naive subsets generally had larger estimated clonotype richness than memory subsets.

TCR CDR3 regions were amplified from genomic DNA by multiplex PCR using the deep immunoSEQ assay. For each cell subset, the extracted genomic DNA was distributed evenly across all wells of several immunoSEQ 96-well plates, and each plate served as one replicate. For sorted subsets, around 200 ng genomic DNA, equal to 30,000 or so T cell genomes, was loaded into each replicate PCR. The purified libraries were quantified using a Qubit 3.0 fluorometer, sized with a Bioanalyzer 2100, and then quantified again using the KAPA Library Quantification kit. Every immunoSEQ 96-well plate was sequenced on a dedicated single-read 150-cycle Illumina NextSeq 550 flow cell. For the original study's pipeline: The immunoSEQ output contained only junctional sequences without quality scores, so filtering could not match that applied to full-length reads. Sequences were annotated with PyIR, a Python wrapper for IgBLAST v1.9, and V/J genes and CDR3 were assigned using IMGT germline references. Reads were filtered out if the reads had weak V/J assignments (E-value above 1e-6), no CDR3, stop codons, out-of-frame junctions, or ambiguous translated residues. V3J clonotypes were defined as sequences sharing an identical inferred V gene, J gene, and CDR3 amino acid sequence. To compute the percentage overlap between repertoires, the number of shared unique clonotypes was divided by the size of the smaller repertoire. RTK rarefaction, the Chao1 estimator, and Recon v2.1 estimates of unobserved clonotypes were used to assess repertoire richness. Generation probabilities were computed with OLGA for all TCRbeta clonotypes obtained by the gDNA method from four donors. TCRdb mirrors the immuneACCESS table, restricted to in-frame sequences. Some clones are absent from its copies; in checked studies, under half trace to an unresolved V gene, and the reason for the others is unknown. That table supplies the V and J calls and clone size; D and trimming were determined from the DNA. In all, the sample holds 740,000 or so clones, and around 73% of those were seen once. The ten largest clones take up 1.5% to 2% of the sample.

The CDR3 holds 17 amino acids from the cysteine to the phenylalanine. CDR3 DNA only is kept here, 51 bases in frame from base 1. The CDR1 and CDR2 encoded by the germline V gene are SGHAT and FQNNGV. Trimmed from V: 3 bases; trimmed from J: 3 bases; junction bases lacking a gene match: 10. The chain couples TRBV11-2 to TRBJ2-2; 7 central bases correspond to TRBD1. The receptor's source is a woman younger than 45 in good health. Sequenced input: memory CD4+ T cells sorted from blood. In the paper's terms, the cell subset or site label means: CD45RA-negative fraction. CDR3 protein: CASSFRTGSLYTGELFF. The DNA is TGTGCCAGCAGCTTCAGGACAGGCTCCCTCTACACCGGGGAGCTGTTTTTT. With the rest looked up from the reference TRBV11-2 and TRBJ2-2 genes rather than sequenced, the full variable domain is EAGVAQSPRYKIIEKRQSVAFWCNPISGHATLYWYQQILGQGPKLLIQFQNNGVVDDSQLPKDRFSAERLKGVDSTLKIQPAKLEDSAVYLCASSFRTGSLYTGELFFGEGSRLTVL.